This T cell receptor beta chain stems from a study of identical twins. This clonotype was counted a few times. Its antigen is unknown. Template switching added a universal primer binding site, and final cDNA carried unique molecular identifiers. Each CDR3 protein gets one entry after TCRdb re-called the 5' RACE reads with MiXCR. The sample carries roughly 490,000 distinct CDR3 sequences, approximately 14% recorded once. Only healthy Caucasians were included as donors. Study-level results: Some out-of-frame alpha sequences were shared by twins, and these showed excess low generation probability. Whereas memory repertoires showed no such difference, abundant cord blood beta clonotypes carried fewer insertions.

CDR1 SGHRS and CDR2 YFSETQ come from the germline V gene. Trimming took off 0 bases at V and 1 base at J, with 4 bases between the two ends. CDR3 length: 13 residues. In addition, the sample was reused for a study of yellow fever vaccine responses in identical twins.

Specimen: CD4+ T cells sorted from blood. The V gene is TRBV5-1, the J gene TRBJ1-2; D ambiguous. The sequence was obtained from a woman under 30 in good health. The CDR3 DNA reads as TGCGCCAGCAGCTTGGGGCTTAACTATGGCTACACCTTC. This gives the protein CASSLGLNYGYTF.